This T cell receptor beta chain is drawn from a study of CD8 T cells in ankylosing spondylitis. There are a few counts of this clonotype. Its antigen remains unknown. Germline CDR1 is DFQATT and CDR2 is SNEGSKA (reference sequence). V was trimmed by 3 bases and J by 4 bases, leaving 9 bases between them. The CDR3 is 13 amino acids. Study-wide findings and caveats: Ankylosing spondylitis blood appeared to carry a characteristic TCR beta motif of roughly 8 highly homologous variants. Both synovial fluid and blood in reactive arthritis had previously been reported to carry some motif variants.

One entry per CDR3 protein results from TCRdb running MiXCR on the 5' RACE reads. The data show a few hundred thousand distinct CDR3 sequences, with 15% to 20% seen just once and about 8% held by the top ten. Sequenced material: blood, either unsorted or a sorted T cell fraction (not recorded which). This TCR was sampled from a male donor with ankylosing spondylitis or in good health (not recorded which). The chain uses TRBV20-1 and TRBJ2-2; possible D gene TRBD1, 5 bases. Here the CDR3 reads CSASQGGTGELFF. The CDR3 DNA follows: TGCAGTGCTAGCCAGGGTGGCACCGGGGAGCTGTTTTTT.